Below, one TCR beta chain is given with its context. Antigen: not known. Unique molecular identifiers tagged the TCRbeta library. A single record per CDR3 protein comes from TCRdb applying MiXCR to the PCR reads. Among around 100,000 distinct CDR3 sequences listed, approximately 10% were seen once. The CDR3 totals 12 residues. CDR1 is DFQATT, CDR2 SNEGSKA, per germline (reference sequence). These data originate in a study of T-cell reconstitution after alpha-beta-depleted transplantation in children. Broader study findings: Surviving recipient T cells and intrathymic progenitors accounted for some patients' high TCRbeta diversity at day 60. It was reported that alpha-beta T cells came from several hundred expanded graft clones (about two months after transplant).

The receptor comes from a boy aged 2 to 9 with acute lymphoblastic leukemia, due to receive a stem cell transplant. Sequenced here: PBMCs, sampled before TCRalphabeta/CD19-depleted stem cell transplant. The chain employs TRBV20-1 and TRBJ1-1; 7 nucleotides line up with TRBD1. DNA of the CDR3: TGCAGCTCCAGGGGGATGAACACTGAAGCTTTCTTT. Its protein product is CSSRGMNTEAFF.